A selection of T cell receptor beta chains follows, all from one sample in a study of blood T cell repertoires in COVID-19. TCRdb's table, derived via immunoSEQ multiplex PCR, lists solely in-frame clones and lacks some. This repertoire shows fewer than 700,000 clones, around nine tenths found once; its top ten account for less than 9.5%. The sample taken for sequencing was peripheral blood. All receptors come from a woman aged 45-59 years with COVID-19, enrolled during active disease. The CDR3 runs from the conserved cysteine through the conserved F or W. A D gene is named only where the DNA matches it firmly. Rows give clone size only sometimes, using once, few, many, or a class for an expanded clone.

.,TRBV6-5,TRBJ2-3,.,TGTGCTAGTACCCCACTAGCAGATACGCAGTATTTT,CASTPLADTQYF
.,TRBV19,TRBJ1-4,TRBD1,TGTGCCAGTAGTATCCTAACAGGGGATGAAAAACTGTTTTTT,CASSILTGDEKLFF
.,TRBV25-1,TRBJ1-1,.,TGTGCCAGCCGGGCAGGGGAGATTGGTGAAGCTTTCTTT,CASRAGEIGEAFF
.,TRBV30,TRBJ1-5,.,TGTGCCTGGAGTGTTGGAATCGAGGCTAACCAGCATTTT,CAWSVGIEANQHF
.,TRBV19,TRBJ1-1,.,TGTGCCAGTAGTATAGGAGCGGCCCCGAACACTGAAGCTTTCTTT,CASSIGAAPNTEAFF
.,TRBV11-2,TRBJ1-1,.,TGTGCCAGCAGCCAATCCGAGACTGAAGCTTTCTTT,CASSQSETEAFF
.,TRBV29-1,TRBJ1-2,.,TGCAGCGTCAAAATTGGGACCGGGGGCTATGGCTACACCTTC,CSVKIGTGGYGYTF
.,TRBV6-5,TRBJ1-1,.,TGTGCCAGCAGTTATAAGGGGAGGGAAAAGCGCTTCTTT,CASSYKGREKRFF
.,TRBV6-5,TRBJ1-6,.,TGTGCCAGCAGTAAGTTCGGAACAGATAATTCACCCCTCCACTTT,CASSKFGTDNSPLHF
.,TRBV5-4,TRBJ1-6,TRBD1,TGTGCCAGCAGCTCCGGGACAGGGGATTCACCCCTCCACTTT,CASSSGTGDSPLHF
once,TRBV27,TRBJ1-5,TRBD1,TGTGCCAGCAGTCCACAGGGGAACCAGCCCCAGCATTTT,CASSPQGNQPQHF
once,TRBV19,TRBJ2-3,.,TGTGCCAGTAGTATCGGGGCCGTGCGGAGGGGTTCTGTAGATACGCAGTATTTT,CASSIGAVRRGSVDTQYF
.,TRBV9,TRBJ1-3,.,TGTGCCAGCAGCCTAGGGGAGATAAGAAACACCATATATTTT,CASSLGEIRNTIYF
.,TRBV2,TRBJ1-6,TRBD1,TGTGCCAGCAAGGGACAGGGGAATTCACCCCTCCACTTT,CASKGQGNSPLHF
.,TRBV30,TRBJ2-3,.,TGTGCCTGGAGTCCGGGGGGCCCCAGCACAGATACGCAGTATTTT,CAWSPGGPSTDTQYF
.,TRBV5-1,TRBJ2-3,TRBD2,TGCGCCAGCAGCTTGGAACTAGCGGGGACAGATACGCAGTATTTT,CASSLELAGTDTQYF
.,TRBV27,TRBJ1-5,.,TGTGCCAGCAGTTTTGCAGGGGGCAATCAGCCCCAGCATTTT,CASSFAGGNQPQHF
.,TRBV27,TRBJ2-3,TRBD1,TGTGCCAGCAGTTCACCAAGCCGGGACAGGGGTACGCAGTATTTT,CASSSPSRDRGTQYF
.,TRBV19,TRBJ1-5,.,TGTGCCACGGGAGATCAGCCCCAGCATTTT,CATGDQPQHF
.,TRBV4-1,TRBJ1-3,.,TGCGCCAGCAGCCAAGGTTTGGGGGCCTCTGGAAACACCATATATTTT,CASSQGLGASGNTIYF
.,TRBV19,TRBJ2-1,TRBD1,TGTGCCAGTAGTATCACCGGGACAGGGGGCCGAGCTGGGAACAATGAGCAGTTCTTC,CASSITGTGGRAGNNEQFF
once,TRBV28,TRBJ2-7,.,TGTGCCAGCACCTCAGGAGGTGAGCAGTACTTC,CASTSGGEQYF
.,TRBV19,TRBJ1-1,.,TGTGCCAGTAGTTTCTCTCTCTTACAGGGTAAAATACTACGTAACACTGAAGCTTTCTTT,CASSFSLLQGKILRNTEAFF
.,TRBV5-6,TRBJ1-4,TRBD1,TGTGCCAGCAGCGGTAACTCGGGACAGGGGGATTTTATTGAAAAACTGTTTTTT,CASSGNSGQGDFIEKLFF
.,TRBV6-5,TRBJ1-2,.,TGTGCCAGCAGTTACGAAGCCCGGTATGGCTACACCTTC,CASSYEARYGYTF
.,TRBV27,TRBJ1-1,.,TGTGCCAGCAGTCCCGGGACTCTGAACACTGAAGCTTTCTTT,CASSPGTLNTEAFF
few,TRBV13,TRBJ1-4,.,TGTGCCAGCAGCTCCCTTGCGGGGGAACTGTTTTTT,CASSSLAGELFF
.,TRBV30,TRBJ2-2,.,TGTGCCTCCAGGGAAACCGGGGAGCTGTTTTTT,CASRETGELFF
.,TRBV7-2,TRBJ2-3,TRBD2,TGTGCCAGCAGCCACAGCGGGGGGGCCACAGATACGCAGTATTTT,CASSHSGGATDTQYF
.,TRBV12-5,TRBJ2-7,.,TGTGCTAGTGCCTTGGCGGGGTTCGACGAGCAGTACTTC,CASALAGFDEQYF
.,TRBV29-1,TRBJ1-5,.,TGCAGCGTTAAACTACAGGGAACCGACCCTAGCAATCAGCCCCAGCATTTT,CSVKLQGTDPSNQPQHF
.,TRBV9,TRBJ1-1,TRBD1,TGTGCCAGCAGCGCATTCCACAGGGGTAACACTGAAGCTTTCTTT,CASSAFHRGNTEAFF
.,TRBV21-1,TRBJ2-7,.,TGTGCCAGCAGCAACAAGACAGGCTCCTACGAGCAGTACTTC,CASSNKTGSYEQYF
.,TRBV24-1,TRBJ2-2,.,TGTGCCACCAGTGAAACCGGGGTTTGGGGCACCGGGGAGCTGTTTTTT,CATSETGVWGTGELFF
.,TRBV7-9,TRBJ1-3,.,TGTGCCAGCAGCCCAGAGGCCCTTTACTCTGGAAACACCATATATTTT,CASSPEALYSGNTIYF
.,TRBV7-6,TRBJ2-1,.,TGTGCCAGCAGCTTCCCTCGTGGGGGGGCCCAAGAGCAGTTCTTC,CASSFPRGGAQEQFF
.,TRBV19,TRBJ1-1,.,TGTGCCAGTAGTATAGGGGGGGTTGGGACTGAAGCTTTCTTT,CASSIGGVGTEAFF
.,TRBV19,TRBJ2-3,.,TGTGCCAGTAGTATCGGGCAGGGGACAGATACGCAGTATTTT,CASSIGQGTDTQYF
.,TRBV28,TRBJ1-3,TRBD1,TGTGCCAGCAGGAACCTCGGGGGAACAGGGGGCGGAATCTCTGGAAACACCATATATTTT,CASRNLGGTGGGISGNTIYF
.,TRBV12-3/TRBV12-4,TRBJ1-1,.,TGTGCCAGCAGCCCGACAGCACTTGAAGCTTTCTTT,CASSPTALEAFF
.,TRBV7-9,TRBJ1-1,.,TGTGCCAGCAGCTTTTTAGGTAGGCAGGATAGTGGAGCTTTCTTT,CASSFLGRQDSGAFF
.,TRBV5-6,TRBJ2-5,TRBD2,TGTGCCAGCAGCCCTCTAGCGGGGGGGCCTGGAGAGACCCAGTACTTC,CASSPLAGGPGETQYF
.,TRBV30,TRBJ2-7,.,TGTGCCTGGAGTGTACGATCAGGGTGGGGCGAGCAGTACTTC,CAWSVRSGWGEQYF
.,TRBV5-1,TRBJ2-7,TRBD1,TGCGCCAGCAGCTTCGACAGGGGAAGGTCCTACGAGCAGTACTTC,CASSFDRGRSYEQYF
.,TRBV19,TRBJ1-1,.,TGTGCCAGTAGTCCTTATGTTGGACAGCCGAGGGCTTTCTTT,CASSPYVGQPRAFF
.,TRBV30,TRBJ1-5,.,TGTGCCTGGGGTAGGGAGGGCAATCAGCCCCAGCATTTT,CAWGREGNQPQHF
.,TRBV6-5,TRBJ1-4,TRBD1,TGTGCCAGCAGGCGGGACAGGGAGGGTGAAAAACTGTTTTTT,CASRRDREGEKLFF
.,TRBV29-1,TRBJ2-7,.,TGCAGCGTTGAAAGAGAGGCATGGCACGAGCAGTACTTC,CSVEREAWHEQYF
.,TRBV11-2,TRBJ2-7,.,TGTGCCAGCAGCTTACCGGGGAGCTACGAGCAGTACTTC,CASSLPGSYEQYF
.,TRBV30,TRBJ2-3,.,TGTGCCTGGAGGCCAGGACTTTCCACAGATACGCAGTATTTT,CAWRPGLSTDTQYF
.,TRBV29-1,TRBJ1-1,.,TGCAGCGTTGAAGATCGAGGGACTGAAGCTTTCTTT,CSVEDRGTEAFF
.,TRBV30,TRBJ1-4,.,TGTGCCTGGAGTACCCTAACAGGTCCGGCTAATGAAAAACTGTTTTTT,CAWSTLTGPANEKLFF